A selection of T cell receptor beta chains follows, all from one sample in a study of blood T cell repertoires in COVID-19. Generated by immunoSEQ multiplex PCR, the TCRdb table keeps only in-frame clones and is missing some. The profile shows about 26,000 clones, around 66% of them singletons. Sequencing was carried out using peripheral blood. These receptors were obtained from a man in his 60s with active or convalescent COVID-19. Each CDR3 is given with its conserved first and last residue. Fields, in order: J gene, clone size, V gene, CDR3 protein. Not all rows give a size; the values are once, few, many and, for expanded clones, a class.

TRBJ1-2	-	TRBV2	CASSAGESRAGYTF
TRBJ1-5	few	TRBV7-8	CASSRDYNNQPQHF
TRBJ1-1	-	TRBV7-9	CASSLITENTEAFF
TRBJ2-7	-	TRBV6-2/TRBV6-3	CASSYSGTSGTDFYEQYF
TRBJ2-7	-	TRBV6-4	CASSAISGGEQYF
TRBJ2-3	-	TRBV2	CASSDASGKGDTQYF
TRBJ2-7	-	TRBV10-3	CAISWTSGRKGEQYF
TRBJ2-7	-	TRBV5-1	CASSLVGGNYEQYF
TRBJ1-1	once	TRBV2	CASSGGGWNTEAFF
TRBJ2-1	-	TRBV5-5	CASSLTLADNEQFF
TRBJ2-7	few	TRBV27	CASSFWTSSYEQYF
TRBJ1-2	-	TRBV7-6	CASSLGQGPNYGYTF
TRBJ2-3	-	TRBV25-1	CASSELALEVDTQYF
TRBJ2-1	-	TRBV19	CASSTRWTGRPYNEQFF